The sequence of this TCR beta chain was determined in a study of shared clonotypes between healthy human individuals. The assay used deep level. Assay: immunoSEQ multiplex PCR; the TCRdb copy retains only in-frame clones and omits some. The table lists about 690,000 clones, roughly 91% of them singletons. Germline V gene lookup returns CDR1 MNHNY and CDR2 SVGAGI (reference sequence). This CDR3 comprises 16 residues. V trimming: 5 bases; J trimming: 4 bases; junction bases outside the gene matches: 8. About this clone itself: Its antigen is still unknown.

Study conclusions and caveats: Naive subsets, compared against memory subsets, generally had larger estimated richness values.

Sequenced input: memory CD8+ T cells from PBMCs. Specified subset: CD45RO+ cells pooled with CCR7-negative TemRA cells. This sequence joins TRBV6-6 and TRBJ2-7, with 13 bases identical to TRBD2. The receptor's source is a man between 18 and 29 years old in good health. Some clones in this sample may be carry-over from other donors' samples. This chain's CDR3 is CASSLLAGGPGYEQYF. CDR3 nucleotide sequence: TGTGCCAGCAGTCTACTAGCGGGAGGGCCTGGATACGAGCAGTACTTC.